These 9 T cell receptor beta chains came from one sample sequenced in a study of cytomegalovirus exposure and HLA in healthy donors. This PCR relied on a set of 60 Vbeta primers and 13 Jbeta primers. The protocol was immunoSEQ multiplex PCR, while the TCRdb copy is restricted to in-frame clones and leaves out a portion. The repertoire table contains 130,000 or so clones. Sequenced sample: PBMCs. The receptor source for this set is a woman in her late teens or twenties in good health and CMV-seronegative.

The V call is TRBV19, the J call TRBJ1-5, with no clear D. CDR3 length: 13 residues. Between the trimmed V and J ends, which lost 5 bases and 6 bases, there was a span of 11 bases. Germline loops: CDR1 LNHDA, CDR2 SQIVND (reference sequence). DNA for the CDR3: TGTGCCAGTAGTTTCCGGGAAGCTCAGCCCCAGCATTTT. Translating gives CASSFREAQPQHF. The variable domain in full, completed from reference TRBV19 and TRBJ1-5, reads DGGITQSPKYLFRKEGQNVTLSCEQNLNHDAMYWYRQDPGQGLRLIYYSQIVNDFQKGDIAEGYSVSREKKESFPLTVTSAQKNPTAFYLCASSFREAQPQHFGDGTRLSIL.

In the case of this clone: This same CDR3 is encoded by further DNA sequences in the sample. The chain employs TRBV5-6 and TRBJ2-5; 7 bases map to TRBD2. With 4 bases clipped from V and 6 bases from J, the junction kept 9 bases outside the gene matches. This CDR3 spans 14 amino acids. From germline, CDR1 is SGHDT and CDR2 YYEEEE. CDR3 DNA sequence: TGTGCCAGCAGCCCGGCCAGCGGGATTAAGACCCAGTACTTC. It codes for CASSPASGIKTQYF.

This sequence joins TRBV6-5 and TRBJ1-2; D unclear. Per the germline V gene, CDR1 is MNHEY and CDR2 is SVGAGI. The CDR3 is made up of 12 amino acids. Deletions cut 6 bases from V and 4 bases from J, with 9 bases between. The CDR3 loop is CASRVGLYGYTF. For the CDR3, the DNA is TGTGCCAGCAGAGTTGGACTCTATGGCTACACCTTC.

CDR3 in amino acids: CASSQVGRVNEQFF. Here the CDR3 DNA reads TGTGCCAGCAGCCAAGTTGGTCGGGTAAATGAGCAGTTCTTC. J is TRBJ2-1 and V is TRBV4-2; D not resolved. The CDR3 runs 14 residues. Germline V CDR1 and CDR2: LGHNA, YNFKEQ. V lost 1 base, J lost 7 bases, and 11 bases lay in between.

J is TRBJ2-5 and V is TRBV19, with D tentatively TRBD1 (5 bases). Trimming took off 6 bases at V and 3 bases at J, with 17 bases between the two ends. Germline loops: CDR1 LNHDA, CDR2 SQIVND (reference sequence). CDR3 length: 15 amino acids. CDR3 coding DNA: TGTGCCAGTAGGGCCTCTGGGCAGGGTGAAGAGACCCAGTACTTC. Translation: CASRASGQGEETQYF.

The genes are TRBV5-1 and TRBJ2-5, with D perhaps matching TRBD2 (6 bases). Looked up from germline, CDR1 is SGHRS and CDR2 is YFSETQ. Trimming removed 7 bases at V and 4 bases at J, with 20 bases between. The CDR3 length is 15 residues. The CDR3 nucleotides read TGCGCCAGCCACCAACTCACTAGCCCCAGAGAGACCCAGTACTTC. Its protein product is CASHQLTSPRETQYF.

This chain uses TRBV19 with TRBJ2-1; the match to TRBD2 covers 7 bases. The germline V gene has CDR1 LNHDA and CDR2 SQIVND (reference sequence). CDR3 length: 16 residues. Trimming took 2 bases from V and 5 from J; bases not matched to a gene: 9. The CDR3 sequence is CASSISWEGPHNEQFF. The CDR3 DNA follows: TGTGCCAGTAGTATATCGTGGGAGGGCCCTCACAATGAGCAGTTCTTC.

CDR3 DNA: TGTGCCAGCTCACCCGGGACAGGATACGAGCAGTACTTC. Its protein product is CASSPGTGYEQYF. V gene TRBV18 combines with J gene TRBJ2-7; 8 positions match TRBD1. Per germline, CDR1 KGHSH and CDR2 LQKENI. The trim removed 3 bases at V and 4 bases at J, leaving 2 bases unmatched. CDR3 size: 13 residues.

The rearrangement uses TRBV9 and TRBJ1-5; possible D gene TRBD1, 6 bases. V lost 7 bases and J 4 bases, leaving 9 bases between the germline ends. Germline lookup yields CDR1 SGDLS and CDR2 YYNGEE. CDR3 size: 12 residues. CDR3 region: CASGDTNQPQHF. CDR3 in DNA: TGTGCCAGCGGGGACACAAATCAGCCCCAGCATTTT. Full variable domain (rest looked up from reference TRBV9 and TRBJ1-5): DSGVTQTPKHLITATGQRVTLRCSPRSGDLSVYWYQQSLDQGLQFLIQYYNGEERAKGNILERFSAQQFPDLHSELNLSSLELGDSALYFCASGDTNQPQHFGDGTRLSIL.